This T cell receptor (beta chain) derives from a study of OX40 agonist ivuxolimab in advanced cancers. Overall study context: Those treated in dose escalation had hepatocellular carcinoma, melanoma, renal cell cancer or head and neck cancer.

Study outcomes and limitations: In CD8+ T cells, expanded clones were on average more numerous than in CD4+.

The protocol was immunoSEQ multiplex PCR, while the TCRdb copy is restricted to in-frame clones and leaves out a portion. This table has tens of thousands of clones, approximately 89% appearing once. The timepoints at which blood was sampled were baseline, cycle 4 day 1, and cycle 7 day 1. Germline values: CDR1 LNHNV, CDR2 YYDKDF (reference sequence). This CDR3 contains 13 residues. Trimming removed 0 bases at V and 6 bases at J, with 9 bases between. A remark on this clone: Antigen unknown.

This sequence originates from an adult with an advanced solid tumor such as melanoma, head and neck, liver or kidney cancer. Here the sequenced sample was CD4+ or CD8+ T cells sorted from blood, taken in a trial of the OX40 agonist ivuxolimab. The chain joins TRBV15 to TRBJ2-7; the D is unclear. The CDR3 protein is CATSRDPLAEQYF. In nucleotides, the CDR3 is TGTGCCACCAGCAGAGATCCGCTCGCCGAGCAGTACTTC.